A single sample is the source of the 14 T cell receptor beta chains below, sequenced in a study of shared clonotypes between healthy human individuals. Some clones are missing from TCRdb's copy, which holds only in-frame ones; the method was immunoSEQ multiplex PCR. The repertoire holds about a million clones, with approximately 77% as singletons. Specimen: memory CD4+ T cells from PBMCs. This sample's subset: CD45RA-negative fraction. The receptors here all came from a man in his late teens or twenties in good health. Some clones in this sample may be carry-over from other donors' samples.

This clone was seen a few times. The chain links TRBV12-5 to TRBJ1-5; D is possibly TRBD1 (5 bases). Trimming stripped 1 base from V and 0 bases from J, with 13 bases between. This CDR3 has 17 amino acids. Germline lookup yields CDR1 LGHNT and CDR2 FRNRAP. The CDR3 spells CASGLGDQGNSNQPQHF. The DNA of the CDR3 is TGTGCTAGTGGTTTGGGGGACCAGGGTAATAGCAATCAGCCCCAGCATTTT.

The rearrangement joins TRBV5-1 to TRBJ2-3; possible D gene TRBD2, 7 bases. The CDR3 has 16 residues. Deletions cut 1 base from V and 5 bases from J, with 17 bases between. Germline CDR1 is SGHRS and CDR2 is YFSETQ. The CDR3 here is CASSLIPQGGGDTQYF. In nucleotides, the CDR3 is TGCGCCAGCAGCTTGATTCCCCAGGGAGGGGGAGATACGCAGTATTTT.

The V call is TRBV27, the J call TRBJ1-6; possibly TRBD1 for D (5 bases). V gave up 8 bases and J gave up 8 bases, with 16 bases separating them. The CDR3 is 14 amino acids. Germline-derived CDR1 and CDR2 are MNHEY and SMNVEV (reference sequence). The CDR3 region is CASALDGQYSPLHF. The DNA of the CDR3 is TGTGCCAGCGCCCTGGACGGACAATATTCACCCCTCCACTTT.

The chain is built from TRBV7-6 and TRBJ2-1, with D possibly being TRBD2 (5 bases). The V gene's germline CDR1 is SGHVS and CDR2 FNYEAQ. CDR3 length equals 17 residues. Trimming removed 2 bases from V and 0 bases from J, with 14 bases in between. The CDR3 DNA follows: TGTGCCAGCAGCTTACGACACGGCGGGCGCTCCTACAATGAGCAGTTCTTC. Amino acid sequence: CASSLRHGGRSYNEQFF.

Worth noting for this clone: The same CDR3 also results from other DNA sequences found in this sample. The chain recombines TRBV18 with TRBJ2-2; the match to TRBD2 covers 14 bases. V trimming: 3 bases; J trimming: 6 bases; junction bases outside the gene matches: 0. Germline V gene data show CDR1 as KGHSH and CDR2 as LQKENI. This CDR3 has 15 amino acids. The CDR3 DNA follows: TGTGCCAGCTCACCGGGACTAGCGGGAGCCGGGGAGCTGTTTTTT. This codes for CASSPGLAGAGELFF.

The genes are TRBV28 and TRBJ1-1, with 7 bases that match TRBD1. Germline values: CDR1 MDHEN, CDR2 SYDVKM. The J segment lost 5 bases and the V segment lost 5 bases, leaving 17 bases of the junction unmatched. The CDR3 has 17 amino acids. The CDR3 sequence is CASSRTFGARGNTEAFF. CDR3 bases: TGTGCCAGCAGTCGAACCTTTGGCGCCAGGGGGAATACTGAAGCTTTCTTT.

In the case of this clone: A read error may be the cause here, since a much bigger clone is one base away. Other DNA sequences within the sample encode an identical CDR3. The chain recombines TRBV5-4 with TRBJ1-2, with TRBD1 identical over 9 bases. CDR1 and CDR2 from the germline V gene are SGHNT and YYREEE (reference sequence). The CDR3 sequence is 14 residues long. Unmatched junction bases numbered 1, after V lost 2 bases and J lost 2 bases. CDR3 sequence: CASSLDRGNYGYTF. CDR3 nucleotides: TGTGCCAGCAGCTTAGACAGGGGGAACTATGGCTACACCTTC.

The genes are TRBV9 and TRBJ1-1; D remains unclear. The CDR3 has 14 amino acids. Trimming stripped 4 bases from V and 1 base from J, with 11 bases between. Germline-derived CDR1 and CDR2 are SGDLS and YYNGEE. DNA of the CDR3: TGTGCCAGCAGCCCGGGCGTAGCGAACACTGAAGCTTTCTTT. It is translated as CASSPGVANTEAFF.

This clone was observed a few times. The chain joins TRBV6-1 to TRBJ1-2; 7 bases agree with TRBD1. The CDR3 length is 13 residues. The trim removed 5 bases at V and 8 bases at J, leaving 8 bases unmatched. CDR1 and CDR2 (germline): MNHNS, SASEGT. The CDR3 loop is CASSLRGQEGYTF. CDR3 in DNA: TGTGCCAGCAGTCTAAGGGGGCAGGAGGGCTACACCTTC.

This clone has at least ten counts. The chain employs TRBV25-1 and TRBJ1-2; TRBD1 matches at 8 bases. The length of the CDR3 is 13 residues. Germline CDR1 is MGHDK and CDR2 is SYGVNS. J gave up 8 bases and V 6 bases, and 8 bases lay outside the gene matches. The CDR3 coding sequence is TGTGCCAGCAGCCACAGGGGGACGGACGGCTACACCTTC. Translated, it gives CASSHRGTDGYTF.

The chain recombines TRBV27 with TRBJ1-1, with TRBD1 as a possible D gene (5 bases). V was cut by 4 bases and J by 10 bases, with 13 bases left in between. This CDR3 region has 12 residues. The germline CDR1 and CDR2 sequences are MNHEY and SMNVEV (reference sequence). CDR3 loop: CASSSGRRGAFF. The CDR3 DNA reads TGTGCCAGCAGTTCCGGACGGAGGGGAGCTTTCTTT.

The J gene is TRBJ1-2, the V gene TRBV6-1; D may be TRBD1 (5 bases). The CDR3 is made up of 13 amino acids. Germline CDR1 MNHNS, CDR2 SASEGT. V lost 6 bases and J 4 bases, leaving 12 bases between the germline ends. The CDR3 protein is CASSRVGSYGYTF. As DNA, the CDR3 is TGTGCCAGCAGCAGGGTCGGTTCCTATGGCTACACCTTC.

About this clone itself: Other DNA sequences in the same sample also yield this CDR3. The chain couples TRBV4-2 to TRBJ2-3; a weak D match, TRBD2 (5 bases). CDR1 and CDR2 from the germline V gene are LGHNA and YNFKEQ. The CDR3 extends over 15 amino acids. V was trimmed by 1 base and J by 0 bases, leaving 8 bases between them. CDR3 region: CASSQVAPSTDTQYF. The CDR3 DNA is TGTGCCAGCAGCCAAGTAGCGCCTAGCACAGATACGCAGTATTTT.

This clone came up once. V usage is TRBV30 and J usage is TRBJ1-1; no clear D gene. The CDR3 totals 14 residues. Trimming took off 2 bases at V and 2 bases at J, with 12 bases between the two ends. Looked up from germline, CDR1 is GTSNPN and CDR2 is SVGIG (reference sequence). CDR3 amino acids: CAWSRGIRNTEAFF. CDR3 nucleotides: TGTGCCTGGAGTCGGGGTATAAGAAACACTGAAGCTTTCTTT.